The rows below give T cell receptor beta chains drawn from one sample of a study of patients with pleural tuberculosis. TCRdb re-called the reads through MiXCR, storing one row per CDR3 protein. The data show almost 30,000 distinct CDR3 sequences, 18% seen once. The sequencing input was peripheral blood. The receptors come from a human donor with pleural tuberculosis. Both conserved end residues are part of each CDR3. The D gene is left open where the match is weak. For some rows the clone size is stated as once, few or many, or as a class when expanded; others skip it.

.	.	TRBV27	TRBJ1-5	TGTGCCAGCAGTTCGACGGGGAATAGCAATCAGCCCCAGCATTTT	CASSSTGNSNQPQHF
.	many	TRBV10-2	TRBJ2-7	TGCGCCAGCAGTGAGTCAGGGGAGGACGAGCAGTACTTC	CASSESGEDEQYF
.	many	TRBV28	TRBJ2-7	TGTGCCAGCAGTCCACCCCTTAAGCGCCACGAGCAGTACTTC	CASSPPLKRHEQYF
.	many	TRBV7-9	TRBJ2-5	TGTGCCAGCAGCTTAGCGTATCCGATCACCCGGGACCAGGAGGAGACCCAGTACTTC	CASSLAYPITRDQEETQYF
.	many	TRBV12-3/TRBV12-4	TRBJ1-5	TGTGCCAGCAGTTTAGCCAGCCTGGGCGAGCAGCCCCAGCATTTT	CASSLASLGEQPQHF
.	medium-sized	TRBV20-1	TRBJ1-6	TGTAGTGCTCAGCCGACTTACAGGACCCCTAATTCACCCCTCCACTTT	CSAQPTYRTPNSPLHF
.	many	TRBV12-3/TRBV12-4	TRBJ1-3	TGTGCCAGCAGTCAATCCTACTCTGGAAACACCATATATTTT	CASSQSYSGNTIYF
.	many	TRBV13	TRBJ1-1	TGTGCCAGCAGCTTACGGTTTGAAGCTTTCTTT	CASSLRFEAFF
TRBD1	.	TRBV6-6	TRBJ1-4	TGTGCCAGCGCGGCCCGGACAGGTGAAAAACTGCTTTTT	CASAARTGEKLLF
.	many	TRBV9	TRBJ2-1	TGTGCCAGCAGCGCGGACAATGAGCAGTTCTTC	CASSADNEQFF
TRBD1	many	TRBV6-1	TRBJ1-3	TGTGCCAGCAGTTTCACCGGGACAGGGCATGGAAACACCATATATTTT	CASSFTGTGHGNTIYF
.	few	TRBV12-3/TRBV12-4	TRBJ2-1	TGTGCCATTGCCCCGACGGGTGGGGGGAATGAGCAGTTCTTC	CAIAPTGGGNEQFF
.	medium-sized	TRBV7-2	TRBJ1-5	TGTGCCAGCAGCCCCCGGACAGATCAGCCCCAGCATTTT	CASSPRTDQPQHF
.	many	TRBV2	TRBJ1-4	TGTGCCAGCAGCCCACGGGCCCCTACTGGGGAAAAACTGTTTTTT	CASSPRAPTGEKLFF
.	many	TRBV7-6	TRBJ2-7	TGTGCCAGCAGCTTTACAATGGGACCGACCTCCTACGAGCAGTACTTC	CASSFTMGPTSYEQYF
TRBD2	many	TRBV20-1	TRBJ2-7	TGCAGTGCCGCATCCCTAGCGGGGGGCCACTACGAGCAGTACTTC	CSAASLAGGHYEQYF
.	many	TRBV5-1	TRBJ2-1	TGCGCCAGCAGCTTCAACAATGAGCAGTTCTTC	CASSFNNEQFF
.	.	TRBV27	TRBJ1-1	TGTGCCAGCAGAGCGGTAGGATTGGTGAACACTGAAGCTTTCTTT	CASRAVGLVNTEAFF
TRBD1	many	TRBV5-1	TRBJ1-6	TGCGCCAGCAGCTTGGAAGGGACAGGGAATTCACCCCTCCACTTT	CASSLEGTGNSPLHF
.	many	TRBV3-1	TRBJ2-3	TGTGCCAGCAGCCAAGAGCACAGGGAAGACACAGATACGCAGTATTTT	CASSQEHREDTDTQYF
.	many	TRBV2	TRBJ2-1	TGTGCCAGCAGTGGAAGTAGCGGTAAGGGTGAGCAGTTCTTC	CASSGSSGKGEQFF
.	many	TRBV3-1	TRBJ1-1	TGTGCCAGCAGCCAAGTTTTGGGGGCCACTGAAGCTTTCTTT	CASSQVLGATEAFF